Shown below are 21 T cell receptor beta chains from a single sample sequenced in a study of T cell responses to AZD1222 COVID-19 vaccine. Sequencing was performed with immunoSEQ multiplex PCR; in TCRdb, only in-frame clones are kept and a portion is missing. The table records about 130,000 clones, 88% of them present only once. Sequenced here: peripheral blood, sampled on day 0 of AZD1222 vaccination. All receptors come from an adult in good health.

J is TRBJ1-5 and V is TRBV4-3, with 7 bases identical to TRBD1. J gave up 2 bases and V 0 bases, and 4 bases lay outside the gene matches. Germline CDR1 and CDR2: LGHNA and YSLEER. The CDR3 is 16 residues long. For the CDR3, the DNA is TGCGCCAGCAGCCAAGATCTCGACAGGGGCAATCAGCCCCAGCATTTT. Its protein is CASSQDLDRGNQPQHF.

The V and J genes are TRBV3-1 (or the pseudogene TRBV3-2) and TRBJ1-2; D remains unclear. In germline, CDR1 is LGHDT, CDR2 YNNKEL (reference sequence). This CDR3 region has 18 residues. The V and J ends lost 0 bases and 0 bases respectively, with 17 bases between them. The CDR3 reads CASSQEGRRVGANYGYTF. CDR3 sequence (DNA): TGTGCCAGCAGCCAAGAGGGTAGAAGGGTAGGAGCTAACTATGGCTACACCTTC.

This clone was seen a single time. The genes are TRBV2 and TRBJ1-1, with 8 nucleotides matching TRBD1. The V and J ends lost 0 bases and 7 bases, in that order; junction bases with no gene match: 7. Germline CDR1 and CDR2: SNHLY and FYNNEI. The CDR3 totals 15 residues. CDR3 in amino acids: CASSEAAGGVGEAFF. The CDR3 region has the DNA TGTGCCAGCAGTGAAGCGGCAGGGGGCGTTGGTGAAGCTTTCTTT.

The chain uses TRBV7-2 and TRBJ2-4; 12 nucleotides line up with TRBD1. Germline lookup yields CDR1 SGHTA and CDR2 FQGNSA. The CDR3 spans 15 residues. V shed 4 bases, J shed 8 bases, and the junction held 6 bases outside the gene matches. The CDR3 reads CASSWGTGGWDIQYF. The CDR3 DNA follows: TGTGCCAGCAGCTGGGGGACAGGGGGCTGGGACATTCAGTACTTC.

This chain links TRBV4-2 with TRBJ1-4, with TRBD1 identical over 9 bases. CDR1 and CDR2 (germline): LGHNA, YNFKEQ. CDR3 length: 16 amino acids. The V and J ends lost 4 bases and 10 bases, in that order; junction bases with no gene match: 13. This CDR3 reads CASSRNPGQGQGKLFF. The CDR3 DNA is TGTGCCAGCAGCCGGAATCCGGGACAGGGTCAAGGAAAACTGTTTTTT.

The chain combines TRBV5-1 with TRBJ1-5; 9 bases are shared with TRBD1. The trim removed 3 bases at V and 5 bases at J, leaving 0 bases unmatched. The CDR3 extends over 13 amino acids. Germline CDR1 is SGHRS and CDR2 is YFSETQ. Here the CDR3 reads CASSWDRDQPQHF. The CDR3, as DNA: TGCGCCAGCAGCTGGGACAGGGATCAGCCCCAGCATTTT.

This chain's CDR3 is CASSSGLAGDTQYF. DNA for the CDR3: TGTGCCAGCAGCTCCGGACTAGCGGGGGATACGCAGTATTTT. The chain links TRBV7-2 to TRBJ2-3; 12 bases line up with TRBD2. V trimming: 4 bases; J trimming: 6 bases; junction bases outside the gene matches: 2. The CDR3 totals 14 residues. CDR1 is SGHTA and CDR2 is FQGNSA in the germline V gene.

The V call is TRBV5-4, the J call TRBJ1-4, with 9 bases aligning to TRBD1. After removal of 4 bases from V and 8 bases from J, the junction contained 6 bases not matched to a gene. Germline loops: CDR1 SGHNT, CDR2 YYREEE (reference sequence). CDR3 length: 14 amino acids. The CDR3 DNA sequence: TGTGCCAGCAGCCTACAGGGGGCTTTGGAAAAACTGTTTTTT. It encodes CASSLQGALEKLFF. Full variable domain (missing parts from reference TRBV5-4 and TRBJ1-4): ETGVTQSPTHLIKTRGQQVTLRCSSQSGHNTVSWYQQALGQGPQFIFQYYREEENGRGNFPPRFSGLQFPNYSSELNVNALELDDSALYLCASSLQGALEKLFFGSGTQLSVL.

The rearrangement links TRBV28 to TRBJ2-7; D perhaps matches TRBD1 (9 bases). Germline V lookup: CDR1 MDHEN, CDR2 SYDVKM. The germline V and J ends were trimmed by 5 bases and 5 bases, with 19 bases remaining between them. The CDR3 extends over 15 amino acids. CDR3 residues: CASSRAGGQGDEQYF. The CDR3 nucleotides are TGTGCCAGCAGTCGCGCGGGGGGACAGGGTGACGAGCAGTACTTC.

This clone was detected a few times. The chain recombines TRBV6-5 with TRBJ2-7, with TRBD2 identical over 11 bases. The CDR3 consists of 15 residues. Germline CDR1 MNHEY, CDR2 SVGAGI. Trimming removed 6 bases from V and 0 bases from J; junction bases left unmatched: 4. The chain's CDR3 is CASSATSGSSYEQYF. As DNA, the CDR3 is TGTGCCAGCAGCGCTACTAGCGGGAGCTCCTACGAGCAGTACTTC.

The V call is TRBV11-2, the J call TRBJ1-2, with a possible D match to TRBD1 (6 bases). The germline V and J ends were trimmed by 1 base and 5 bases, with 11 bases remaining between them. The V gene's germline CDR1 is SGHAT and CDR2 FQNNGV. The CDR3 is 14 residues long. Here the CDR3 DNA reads TGTGCCAGCAGCTTAGGCTCAGGGGAATATGGCTACACCTTC. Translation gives CASSLGSGEYGYTF.

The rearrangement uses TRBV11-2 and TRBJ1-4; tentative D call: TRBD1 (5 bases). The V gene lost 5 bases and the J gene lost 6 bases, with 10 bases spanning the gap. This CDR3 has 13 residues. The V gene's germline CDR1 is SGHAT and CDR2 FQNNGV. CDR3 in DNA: TGTGCCAGCAGCACAGGATACTATGAAAAACTGTTTTTT. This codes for CASSTGYYEKLFF.

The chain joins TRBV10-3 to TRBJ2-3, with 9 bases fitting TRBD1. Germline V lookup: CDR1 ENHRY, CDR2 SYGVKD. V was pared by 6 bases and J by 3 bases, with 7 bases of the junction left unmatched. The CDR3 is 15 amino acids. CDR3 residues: CAIRTGQGETDTQYF. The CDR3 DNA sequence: TGTGCCATCAGAACGGGACAGGGCGAAACAGATACGCAGTATTTT.

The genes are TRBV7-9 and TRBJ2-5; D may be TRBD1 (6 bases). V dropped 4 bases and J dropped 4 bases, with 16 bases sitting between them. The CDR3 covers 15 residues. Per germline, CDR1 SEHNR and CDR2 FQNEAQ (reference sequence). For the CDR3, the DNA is TGTGCCAGCAGCTCCCGCCCGACAGGTCTAGAGACCCAGTACTTC. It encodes CASSSRPTGLETQYF. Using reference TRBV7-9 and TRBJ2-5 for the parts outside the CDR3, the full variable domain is DTGVSQNPRHKITKRGQNVTFRCDPISEHNRLYWYRQTLGQGPEFLTYFQNEAQLEKSRLLSDRFSAERPKGSFSTLEIQRTEQGDSAMYLCASSSRPTGLETQYFGPGTRLLVL.

The CDR3 nucleotides are TGTGCCAGCAGTGAAGCGCTTAGGCAATCTGAAGCTTTCTTT. It is translated as CASSEALRQSEAFF. V is TRBV2 and J is TRBJ1-1; D unresolved. This CDR3 region has 14 residues. V lost 0 bases, J lost 6 bases, and 11 bases lay in between. The V gene's germline CDR1 is SNHLY and CDR2 FYNNEI.

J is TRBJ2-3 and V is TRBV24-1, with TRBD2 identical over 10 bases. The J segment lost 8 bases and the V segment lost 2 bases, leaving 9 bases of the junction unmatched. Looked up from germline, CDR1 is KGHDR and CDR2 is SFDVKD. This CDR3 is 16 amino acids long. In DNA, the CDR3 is TGTGCCACCAGTGATTCCGGGACTAGCGATATCGGTACGCAGTATTTT. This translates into CATSDSGTSDIGTQYF.

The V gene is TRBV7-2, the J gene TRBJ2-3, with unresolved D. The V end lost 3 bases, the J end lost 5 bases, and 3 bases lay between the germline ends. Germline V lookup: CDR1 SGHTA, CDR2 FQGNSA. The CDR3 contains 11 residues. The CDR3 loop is CASSLEDTQYF. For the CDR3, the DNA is TGTGCCAGCAGCTTGGAAGATACGCAGTATTTT.

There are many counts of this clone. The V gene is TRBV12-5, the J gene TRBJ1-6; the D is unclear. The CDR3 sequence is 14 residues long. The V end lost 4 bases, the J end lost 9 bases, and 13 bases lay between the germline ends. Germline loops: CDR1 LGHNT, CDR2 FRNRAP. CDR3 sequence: CASGSRGESSPLHF. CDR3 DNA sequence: TGTGCTAGTGGTTCACGCGGCGAGAGTTCACCCCTCCACTTT.

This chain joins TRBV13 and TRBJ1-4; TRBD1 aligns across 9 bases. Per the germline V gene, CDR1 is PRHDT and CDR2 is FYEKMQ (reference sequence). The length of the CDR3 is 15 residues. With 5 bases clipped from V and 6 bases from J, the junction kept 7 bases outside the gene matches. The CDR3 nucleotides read TGTGCCAGCAGCGAGACGGGACAGGGATATGAAAAACTGTTTTTT. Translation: CASSETGQGYEKLFF.

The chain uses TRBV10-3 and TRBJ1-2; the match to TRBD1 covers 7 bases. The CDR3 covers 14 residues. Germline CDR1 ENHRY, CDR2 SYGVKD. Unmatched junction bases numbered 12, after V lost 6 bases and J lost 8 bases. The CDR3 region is CAISPGTAEGGYTF. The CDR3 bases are TGTGCCATCAGCCCCGGGACAGCGGAAGGGGGCTACACCTTC.

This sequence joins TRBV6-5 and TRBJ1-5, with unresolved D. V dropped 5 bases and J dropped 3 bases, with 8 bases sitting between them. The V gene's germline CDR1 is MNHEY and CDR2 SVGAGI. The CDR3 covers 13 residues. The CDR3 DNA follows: TGTGCCAGCAGTCAACAGCCCAATCAGCCCCAGCATTTT. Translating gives CASSQQPNQPQHF.